The entry that follows covers one T cell receptor beta chain sequence. Its specificity is not known. The data derive from a study of cytomegalovirus exposure and HLA in healthy donors. The study, taken as a whole, reports: Within a later analysis, the majority of CMV-associated TCR beta chains appeared HLA-restricted. The investigators catalogued 150 to 200 TCR beta chains as cytomegalovirus-associated. Data from an earlier analysis indicated that most TCR beta V segments were productive either about 90% or about 30% of the time. Available immune exposure information was restricted to CMV serostatus only.

The PCR had 60 Vbeta and 13 Jbeta primers. Sequencing used immunoSEQ multiplex PCR; TCRdb keeps in-frame clones, though not all of them. The sample records 150,000 to 200,000 clones, around 79% being singletons. CDR1 is ENHRY and CDR2 is SYGVKD in the germline V gene. CDR3 length: 14 residues. Trimming pared 6 bases from V and 7 bases from J, leaving 13 bases between. The sequence came from a woman between 45 and 65 years old in good health and CMV-seronegative. This rearrangement joins TRBV10-3 to TRBJ1-6; D remains unclear. The sample taken for sequencing was PBMCs. CDR3 sequence: CAISPEGSNSPLHF. The CDR3 DNA sequence: TGTGCCATCAGCCCTGAGGGCAGCAATTCACCCCTCCACTTT.